Here is one T cell receptor (beta chain) with its context. The length of the CDR3 is 16 residues. The ends were cut back, 7 bases at V and 4 bases at J, with 21 bases in the middle. From germline, CDR1 is SEHNR and CDR2 FQNEAQ (reference sequence). This sample is part of a study of PD-1 blockade in classical Hodgkin lymphoma. The data were produced by immunoSEQ multiplex PCR, yet TCRdb's version contains in-frame clones alone and is incomplete. The table lists tens of thousands of clones, about 85% of them singletons. Noted time point: newly diagnosed, previously untreated cHL patient sample. Researchers used magnetic negative selection to pull out pure CD4+ T cells from thawed PBMCs.

The chain has TRBV7-9 and TRBJ2-3, with D maybe TRBD2 (7 bases). The sample consisted of CD4+ T cells from blood. The TCR was taken from a human donor with classical Hodgkin lymphoma. In DNA form, the CDR3 reads TGTGCCAGCACCCCAGGGGAGGGGTCCCTCCCAGATACGCAGTATTTT. Translated: CASTPGEGSLPDTQYF.